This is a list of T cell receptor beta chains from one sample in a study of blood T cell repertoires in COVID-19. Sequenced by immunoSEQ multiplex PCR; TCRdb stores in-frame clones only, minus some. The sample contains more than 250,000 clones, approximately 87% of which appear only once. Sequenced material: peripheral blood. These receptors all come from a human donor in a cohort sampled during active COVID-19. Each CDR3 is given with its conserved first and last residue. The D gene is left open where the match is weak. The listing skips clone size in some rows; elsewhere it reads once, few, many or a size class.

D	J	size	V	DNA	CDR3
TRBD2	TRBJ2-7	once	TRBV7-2	TGTGCCAGCAGCTTAGCGGCGGCGGGGGGATTTAGCTCCTACGAGCAGTACTTC	CASSLAAAGGFSSYEQYF
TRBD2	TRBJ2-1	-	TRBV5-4	TGTGCCAGCAGCTCCACCGGGACTAGGGCGGACAATGAGCAGTTCTTC	CASSSTGTRADNEQFF
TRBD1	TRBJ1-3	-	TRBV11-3	TGTGCCAGCAGTTCACCCCCGGACAGGAGCTCTTACCTCGGAAACACCATATATTTT	CASSSPPDRSSYLGNTIYF
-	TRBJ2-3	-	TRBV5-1	TGCGCCAGCAGCTCCCACAGGGTTTTCGATACGCAGTATTTT	CASSSHRVFDTQYF
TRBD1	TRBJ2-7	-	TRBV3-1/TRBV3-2	TGTGCCAGCAGCCCGAGGGGGCGGGTTGACGAGCAGTACTTC	CASSPRGRVDEQYF
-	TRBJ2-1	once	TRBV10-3	TGTGCCATCAGTATGGACAGCCTTTACAATGAGCAGTTCTTC	CAISMDSLYNEQFF
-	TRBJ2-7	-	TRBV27	TGTGCCAGCAGTTTACGAATGGGGCGACAGAGCTCCTACGAGCAGTACTTC	CASSLRMGRQSSYEQYF
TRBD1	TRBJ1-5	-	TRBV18	TGTGCCAGCTCACCCGGGACAGGTAGACATCAGCCCCAGCATTTT	CASSPGTGRHQPQHF
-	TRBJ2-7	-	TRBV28	TGTGCCAGCACAACCGGGAAGAGCTCCTACGAGCAGTACTTC	CASTTGKSSYEQYF
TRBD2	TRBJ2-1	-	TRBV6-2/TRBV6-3	TGTGCCAGCAGTTCAATCCAGCGGGGCAACAATGAGCAGTTCTTC	CASSSIQRGNNEQFF
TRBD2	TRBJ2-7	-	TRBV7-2	TGTGCCAGCAGCTTAGGACTAGCGGGAGCGTACTTC	CASSLGLAGAYF
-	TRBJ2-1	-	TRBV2	TGTGCCAGCAGTGTCCCCGGACAGTTCAATGAGCAGTTCTTC	CASSVPGQFNEQFF
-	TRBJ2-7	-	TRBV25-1	TGTGCCAGCAGTGATAGCGAGGAACCCTCCTACGAGCAGTACTTC	CASSDSEEPSYEQYF
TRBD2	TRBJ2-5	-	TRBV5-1	TGCGCCAGCAGCTTGGATAATCGGCTAGCGGGTATGGGAGGAGAGACCCAGTACTTC	CASSLDNRLAGMGGETQYF
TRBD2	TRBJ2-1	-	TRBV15	TGTGCCACTACTTTGGCTCTAGCGGGGTTCAGCCCCTACAATGAGCAGTTCTTC	CATTLALAGFSPYNEQFF
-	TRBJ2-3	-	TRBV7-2	TGTGCCAGCAGCTTAGAGTCGGGGGGCACAGATACGCAGTATTTT	CASSLESGGTDTQYF
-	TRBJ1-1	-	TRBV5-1	TGCGCCAGCAGGGGTGGGTCAGGGATGAGTAGCACTGAAGCTTTCTTT	CASRGGSGMSSTEAFF
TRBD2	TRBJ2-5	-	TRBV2	TGTGCCAGCACCTTGAGGACTAGCAGGGGCGGGGGTGAACAGACCCAGTACTTC	CASTLRTSRGGGEQTQYF
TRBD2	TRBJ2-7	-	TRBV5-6	TGTGCCAGCAGCTTGATGGGGCTAGCGGGGGGAGAGCAGTACTTC	CASSLMGLAGGEQYF
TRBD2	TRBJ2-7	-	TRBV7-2	TGTGCCAGCAGCTTGAGCGGGGGGGCCTACGAGCAGTACTTC	CASSLSGGAYEQYF
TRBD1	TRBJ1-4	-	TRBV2	TGTGCCAGCAGTGGGACAGGCAATAATGAAAAACTGTTTTTT	CASSGTGNNEKLFF
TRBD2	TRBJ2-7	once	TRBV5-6	TGTGCCAGCAGCAAGCGCGGGAGGGCCCTCTCCTACGAGCAGTACTTC	CASSKRGRALSYEQYF
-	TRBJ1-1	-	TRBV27	TGTGCCAGCAGACTACGACAGACAGCATACACTGAAGCTTTCTTT	CASRLRQTAYTEAFF
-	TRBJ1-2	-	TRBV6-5	TGTGCCAGCAGTTACCAAGGAGGCGATCCTTCTGGCTACACCTTC	CASSYQGGDPSGYTF
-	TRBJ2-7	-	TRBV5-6	TGTGCCAGCAGCACGACAGCCTCCTACGAGCAGTACTTC	CASSTTASYEQYF
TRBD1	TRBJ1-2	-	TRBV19	TGTGCCAGTAGTATACCAGGGGGCAGGTACTATGGCTACACCTTC	CASSIPGGRYYGYTF